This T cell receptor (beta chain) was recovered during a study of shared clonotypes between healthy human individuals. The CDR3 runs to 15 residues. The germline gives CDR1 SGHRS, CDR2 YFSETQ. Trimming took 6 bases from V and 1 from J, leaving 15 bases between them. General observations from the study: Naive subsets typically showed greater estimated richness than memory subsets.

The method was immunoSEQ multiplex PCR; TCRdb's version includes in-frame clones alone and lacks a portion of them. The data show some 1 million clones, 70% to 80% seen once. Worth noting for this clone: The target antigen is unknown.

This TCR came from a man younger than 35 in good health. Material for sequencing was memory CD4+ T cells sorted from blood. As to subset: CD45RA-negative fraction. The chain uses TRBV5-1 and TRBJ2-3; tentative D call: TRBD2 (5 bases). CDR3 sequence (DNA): TGCGCCAGCACCCCCCTAGCTCAAGGCACAGATACGCAGTATTTT. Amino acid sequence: CASTPLAQGTDTQYF.